Listed below are T cell receptor beta chains from one sample, sequenced in a study of T cell responses to AZD1222 COVID-19 vaccine. Clones were sequenced by immunoSEQ multiplex PCR, and TCRdb holds only the in-frame ones, with some missing. There are about 110,000 clones in the sample; approximately 90% occur only once, and under 10% lies in the top ten. The sequenced sample was peripheral blood, obtained 28 days after the second AZD1222 dose. The receptors shown here come from an adult who received the AZD1222 COVID-19 vaccine. Each CDR3 is given with its conserved first and last residue. A D gene is named only where the DNA matches it firmly. Size is stated for part of the rows, as once, few or many counts, or as a class when the clone is expanded.

J	V	D	size	DNA	CDR3
TRBJ1-4	TRBV7-9	NA	NA	TGTGCCAGCAGCTTAACAGCGACCGGAAAACTGTTTTTT	CASSLTATGKLFF
TRBJ1-1	TRBV27	NA	once	TGTGCCAGCAGTTTAAGAGGGTCTAACACTGAAGCTTTCTTT	CASSLRGSNTEAFF
TRBJ2-5	TRBV5-5	NA	NA	TGTGCCAGCAGCTTCTTGGACAGCCCCGAGTACTTC	CASSFLDSPEYF
TRBJ1-4	TRBV5-1	TRBD1	NA	TGCGCCAGCAGCTCTTCCGGGACAGAGAATGAAAAACTGTTTTTT	CASSSSGTENEKLFF
TRBJ1-2	TRBV6-2/TRBV6-3	NA	once	TGTGCCAGCAGTACGCACAGGGTTTGGGGTTATGGCTACACCTTC	CASSTHRVWGYGYTF
TRBJ1-1	TRBV25-1	NA	once	TGTGCCAGCAGTGAGGTCGGGGCAACTGAAGCTTTCTTT	CASSEVGATEAFF
TRBJ2-1	TRBV11-2	TRBD2	once	TGTGCCAGCAGCTTAGACCGTAGCGGGATTGGCGATGAGCAGTTCTTC	CASSLDRSGIGDEQFF
TRBJ1-5	TRBV5-6	TRBD1	NA	TGTGCCAGCAGCTTGTGGGGTGGACAGGAGTTCGTTCAGCCCCAGCATTTT	CASSLWGGQEFVQPQHF
TRBJ2-3	TRBV6-5	TRBD2	few	TGTGCCAGCAGCCCCGGGGGGATCACAGATACGCAGTATTTT	CASSPGGITDTQYF
TRBJ2-7	TRBV4-2	TRBD2	NA	TGTGCCAGCAGCCAAGAGGATCCTAGCGGGAGGGACGAGCAGTACTTC	CASSQEDPSGRDEQYF
TRBJ1-2	TRBV4-1	NA	NA	TGCGCCAGCAGCCAAGGGGCTTGGCAGCAGGACAGCAACTATGGCTACACCTTC	CASSQGAWQQDSNYGYTF
TRBJ1-5	TRBV30	NA	NA	TGTGCCTGGAGTCCCACCTCAGGGGTGGTTAATCAGCCCCAGCATTTT	CAWSPTSGVVNQPQHF
TRBJ1-1	TRBV4-1	NA	NA	TGCGCCAGCAGCCAAGTAGCGGGGGTGGACACTGAAGCTTTCTTT	CASSQVAGVDTEAFF
TRBJ1-6	TRBV18	NA	NA	TGTGCCAGCTCAACATATAATTCACCCCTCCACTTT	CASSTYNSPLHF
TRBJ1-1	TRBV6-5	NA	NA	TGTGCCAGCAGGGGACGCCCGGGGCCGGGGACTGAAGCTTTCTTT	CASRGRPGPGTEAFF
TRBJ2-1	TRBV7-3	TRBD2	NA	TGTGCCAGCAGCTTTAGCGGGGGGGCGCGGAATGAGCAGTTCTTC	CASSFSGGARNEQFF
TRBJ1-1	TRBV12-3/TRBV12-4	NA	NA	TGTGCCAGCAGTTTAAGGAGAACTGAAGCTTTCTTT	CASSLRRTEAFF
TRBJ2-7	TRBV7-2	NA	NA	TGTGCCAGCAGCCATAGGATAGGAAGTTACGAGCAGTACTTC	CASSHRIGSYEQYF
TRBJ1-1	TRBV2	NA	NA	TGTGCCAGCAGTAAGGACGGGAACACTGAAGCTTTCTTT	CASSKDGNTEAFF
TRBJ1-3	TRBV4-3	NA	once	TGCGCCAGCAGCCAGATCGGAGTTAACACCATATATTTT	CASSQIGVNTIYF
TRBJ1-2	TRBV5-1	TRBD1	NA	TGCGCCAGCAGCTTGGACACAGGGGGAGGCGGCTACACCTTC	CASSLDTGGGGYTF
TRBJ1-1	TRBV7-9	NA	NA	TGTGCCAGCAGCCCCGGATCGAACAGGGTGAACACTGAAGCTTTCTTT	CASSPGSNRVNTEAFF
TRBJ2-3	TRBV7-2	TRBD2	NA	TGTGCCAGCAGCTTAGACAGTCTAGCGGGACGCACAGATACGCAGTATTTT	CASSLDSLAGRTDTQYF
TRBJ2-7	TRBV9	NA	NA	TGTGCCAGCAGCGCCTCCCCTAGTGAGTACGAGCAGTACTTC	CASSASPSEYEQYF
TRBJ2-3	TRBV5-1	NA	NA	TGCGCCAGCAGCTTGGGCGGAGACACAGATACGCAGTATTTT	CASSLGGDTDTQYF